These 10 T cell receptor beta chains were all obtained from the same sample, sequenced in a study of T cell clonality in common variable immunodeficiency. The method was immunoSEQ multiplex PCR; TCRdb's version includes in-frame clones alone and lacks a portion of them. The sample is made up of fewer than 75,000 clones, none counted only once. The sequenced sample was peripheral blood mononuclear cells. These receptors were taken from a person aged 18 to 70 in good health.

This clone was recorded at least ten times. The read is 3 residues too short to cover the CDR3 end, so that end is filled in from the germline J gene. V is TRBV5-4 and J is TRBJ2-2, with 9 positions matching TRBD2. The J segment lost 2 bases and the V segment lost 2 bases, leaving 4 bases of the junction unmatched. The CDR3 totals 16 residues. From germline, CDR1 is SGHNT and CDR2 YYREEE (reference sequence). Incomplete CDR3 DNA: TGTGCCAGCAGCTTTGGTAGCGGGGGCAACACCGGGGAG. It codes for CASSFGSGGNTGE. In full, the CDR3 is CASSFGSGGNTGELFF.

This clone came up many times. Read coverage stops 3 residues before the CDR3 terminus; the germline J gene supplies the remainder. V gene TRBV19 combines with J gene TRBJ1-2; D is perhaps TRBD1 (6 bases). Germline loops: CDR1 LNHDA, CDR2 SQIVND (reference sequence). There are 13 residues in the CDR3. Trimming removed 3 bases from V and 4 bases from J, with 9 bases in between. The CDR3 DNA, read in part, is TGTGCCAGTAGTATTTCAGGGGCCTATGGC. Translation gives CASSISGAYG. The CDR3 as a whole reads CASSISGAYGYTF.

This clone has a count of ten or more. The read ends 3 residues shy of where the CDR3 ends; the end is completed using the germline J gene. V and J are TRBV19 and TRBJ2-1; no reliable D call. Trimming removed 4 bases from V and 4 bases from J, with 8 bases in between. The CDR3 loop spans 13 amino acids. The germline V gene encodes CDR1 LNHDA and CDR2 SQIVND (reference sequence). The part of the CDR3 DNA that was read is TGTGCCAGTAGTAGCGGTAATTACAATGAG. Its protein is CASSSGNYNE. The entire CDR3 protein is CASSSGNYNEQFF.

The table lists this clone with many counts. The read terminates 3 residues ahead of where the CDR3 ends, so the germline J gene completes it. The rearrangement links TRBV5-1 to TRBJ2-1; D is undetermined. Trimming cost V 4 bases and J 7 bases, with 9 bases left between them. The CDR3 runs to 12 residues. CDR1 is SGHRS and CDR2 is YFSETQ in the germline V gene. CDR3 amino acids: CASSPHENEQFF. The part of the CDR3 DNA that was read is TGCGCCAGCAGCCCACATGAGAATGAG.

This clone has a count of ten or more. The read is 3 residues too short to cover the CDR3 end, so that end is filled in from the germline J gene. This rearrangement joins TRBV19 to TRBJ2-1; D unclear. V was pared by 7 bases and J by 0 bases, with 22 bases between. The CDR3 loop spans 18 amino acids. From germline, CDR1 is LNHDA and CDR2 SQIVND (reference sequence). CDR3 bases read: TGTGCCAGTACCGAGACCCCGCGGCTATTAAGCTCCTACAATGAG. It translates to CASTETPRLLSSYNE. The CDR3 as a whole reads CASTETPRLLSSYNEQFF. Full variable domain (remainder filled in from reference TRBV19 and TRBJ2-1): DGGITQSPKYLFRKEGQNVTLSCEQNLNHDAMYWYRQDPGQGLRLIYYSQIVNDFQKGDIAEGYSVSREKKESFPLTVTSAQKNPTAFYLCASTETPRLLSSYNEQFFGPGTRLTVL.

This clone appeared a few times. The CDR3 end is not reached by the read, which stops 3 residues before it; the germline J gene fills it in. This chain connects TRBV7-9 to TRBJ2-7; D possibly corresponds to TRBD1 (5 bases). V was clipped by 1 base and J by 2 bases, with 9 bases between them. CDR3 length: 14 residues. Germline-derived CDR1 and CDR2 are SEHNR and FQNEAQ (reference sequence). The CDR3 bases that were read are TGTGCCAGCAGCTTAGGGGGCTATACCTACGAG. Amino acid sequence: CASSLGGYTYE. The entire CDR3 protein is CASSLGGYTYEQYF.

This clone was recorded at least ten times. The CDR3 loop is CSVRTGISYEQYF. CDR3 DNA (partial): TGCAGCGTTAGGACAGGGATCTCCTACGAG. The chain employs TRBV29-1 and TRBJ2-7; 8 bases align to TRBD1. The read halts 3 residues ahead of the CDR3 end, with the missing end drawn from the germline J gene. Unmatched junction bases numbered 3, after V lost 5 bases and J lost 0 bases. The germline gives CDR1 SQVTM, CDR2 ANQGSEA. CDR3 length: 13 residues.

In this sample, this clone turned up many times. The read halts 3 residues ahead of the CDR3 end, with the missing end drawn from the germline J gene. The chain uses TRBV28 and TRBJ1-3; TRBD1 is a possible D gene (6 bases). Trimming left V 6 bases short and J 9 bases short, with 24 bases between. CDR1 and CDR2 from the germline V gene are MDHEN and SYDVKM. The length of the CDR3 is 16 residues. CDR3 bases read: TGTGCCAGCAGCCGGGCCCGGACACGTGGAGGGGGCACC. This encodes CASSRARTRGGGT. The whole CDR3 sequence reads CASSRARTRGGGTIYF.

This clone was observed many times. The CDR3 extends 3 residues past the end of the read, so its final part is completed from the germline J gene. V usage is TRBV19 and J usage is TRBJ1-5; the D gene is possibly TRBD1 (6 bases). The CDR3 has 14 amino acids. V was pared by 4 bases and J by 4 bases, with 11 bases between. Germline lookup yields CDR1 LNHDA and CDR2 SQIVND (reference sequence). CDR3 sequence: CASSSRDINQPQHF. The CDR3 DNA, read in part, is TGTGCCAGTAGTAGCCGGGACATTAATCAGCCC. Drawing the rest from reference TRBV19 and TRBJ1-5, the complete variable domain is DGGITQSPKYLFRKEGQNVTLSCEQNLNHDAMYWYRQDPGQGLRLIYYSQIVNDFQKGDIAEGYSVSREKKESFPLTVTSAQKNPTAFYLCASSSRDINQPQHFGDGTRLSIL.

This clone was observed many times. From the germline J gene comes the end of the CDR3, since the read stops 3 residues before it. This chain links TRBV28 with TRBJ2-5; 7 bases fit TRBD1. The ends lost 2 bases at V and 1 base at J; junction bases unmatched: 7. Germline V gene data show CDR1 as MDHEN and CDR2 as SYDVKM. The CDR3 loop spans 16 amino acids. The CDR3 spells CASSLEGQGVQETQYF. The DNA read from the CDR3 is TGTGCCAGCAGTTTAGAAGGCCAGGGGGTCCAAGAGACC.